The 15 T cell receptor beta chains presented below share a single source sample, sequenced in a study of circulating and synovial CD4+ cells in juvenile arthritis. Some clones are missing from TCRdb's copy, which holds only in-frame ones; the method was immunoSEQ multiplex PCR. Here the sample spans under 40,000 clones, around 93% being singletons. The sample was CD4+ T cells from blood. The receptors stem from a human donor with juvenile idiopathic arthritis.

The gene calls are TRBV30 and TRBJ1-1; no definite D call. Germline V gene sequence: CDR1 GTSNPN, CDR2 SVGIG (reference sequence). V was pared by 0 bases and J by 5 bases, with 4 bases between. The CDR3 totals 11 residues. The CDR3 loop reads CAWSVNTEAFF. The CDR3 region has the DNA TGTGCCTGGAGTGTCAATACTGAAGCTTTCTTT.

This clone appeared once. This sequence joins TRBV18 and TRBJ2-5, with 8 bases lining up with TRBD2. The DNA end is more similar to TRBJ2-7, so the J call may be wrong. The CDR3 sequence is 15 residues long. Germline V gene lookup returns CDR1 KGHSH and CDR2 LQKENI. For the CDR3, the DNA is TGTGCCAGCTCACCACAGGCGGGAGGACCCTACGAGCAGTACTTC. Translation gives CASSPQAGGPYEQYF.

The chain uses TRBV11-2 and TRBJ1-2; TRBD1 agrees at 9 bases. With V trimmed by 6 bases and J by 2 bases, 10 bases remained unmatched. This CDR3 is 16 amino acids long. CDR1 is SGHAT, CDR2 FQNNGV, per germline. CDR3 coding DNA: TGTGCCAGCAGTTCCCCCCCCGGGACAGGGAACTATGGCTACACCTTC. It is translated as CASSSPPGTGNYGYTF.

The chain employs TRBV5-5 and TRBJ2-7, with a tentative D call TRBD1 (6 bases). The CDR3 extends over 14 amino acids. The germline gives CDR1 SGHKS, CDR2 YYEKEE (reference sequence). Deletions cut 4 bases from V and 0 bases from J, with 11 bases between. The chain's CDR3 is CASSAGQSSYEQYF. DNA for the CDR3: TGTGCCAGCAGCGCCGGACAGAGCTCCTACGAGCAGTACTTC.

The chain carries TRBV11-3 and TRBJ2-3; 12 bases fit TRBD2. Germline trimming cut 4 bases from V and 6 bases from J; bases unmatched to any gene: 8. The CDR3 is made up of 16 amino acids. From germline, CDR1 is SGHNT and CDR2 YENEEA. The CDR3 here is CASSSGLAGYTDTQYF. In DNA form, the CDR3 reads TGTGCCAGCAGCTCAGGACTAGCGGGATATACCGATACGCAGTATTTT.

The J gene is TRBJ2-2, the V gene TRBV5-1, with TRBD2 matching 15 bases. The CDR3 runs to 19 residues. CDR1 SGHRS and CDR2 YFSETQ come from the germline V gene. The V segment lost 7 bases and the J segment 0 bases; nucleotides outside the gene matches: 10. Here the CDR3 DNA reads TGCGCCAGCGCGCCCGACGGACTAGCGGGAGGGCCGAACACCGGGGAGCTGTTTTTT. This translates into CASAPDGLAGGPNTGELFF.

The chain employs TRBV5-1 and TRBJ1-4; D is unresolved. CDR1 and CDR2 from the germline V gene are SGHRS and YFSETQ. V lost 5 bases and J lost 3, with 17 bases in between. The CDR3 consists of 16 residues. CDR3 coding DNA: TGCGCCAGCAGTGAGGGAACAGTTGTTCCTAATGAAAAACTGTTTTTT. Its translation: CASSEGTVVPNEKLFF.

The CDR3 sequence: CASSYSRRNQPQHF. The CDR3 DNA follows: TGTGCCAGCAGTTACTCTCGCAGAAATCAGCCCCAGCATTTT. The gene calls are TRBV6-5 and TRBJ1-5; D call uncertain. Germline CDR1 is MNHEY and CDR2 is SVGAGI. V dropped 0 bases and J dropped 4 bases, with 7 bases sitting between them. CDR3 length: 14 amino acids.

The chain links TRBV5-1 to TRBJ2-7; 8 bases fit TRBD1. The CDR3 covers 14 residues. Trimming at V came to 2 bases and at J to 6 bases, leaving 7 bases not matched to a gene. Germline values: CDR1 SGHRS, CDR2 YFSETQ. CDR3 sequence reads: CASSLGTGETEQYF. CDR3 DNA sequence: TGCGCCAGCAGCTTAGGGACAGGCGAGACCGAGCAGTACTTC.

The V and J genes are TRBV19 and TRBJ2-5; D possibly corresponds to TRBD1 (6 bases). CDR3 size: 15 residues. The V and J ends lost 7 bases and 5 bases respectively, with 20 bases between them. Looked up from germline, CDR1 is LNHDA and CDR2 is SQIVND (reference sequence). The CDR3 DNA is TGTGCCAGTAACGAAAGGGGGTCCAGGGAGGAGACCCAGTACTTC. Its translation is CASNERGSREETQYF.

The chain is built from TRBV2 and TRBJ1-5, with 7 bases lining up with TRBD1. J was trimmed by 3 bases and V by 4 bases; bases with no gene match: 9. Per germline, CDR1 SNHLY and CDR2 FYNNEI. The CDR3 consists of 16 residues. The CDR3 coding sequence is TGTGCCAGCAGTGGACAGGGCCGAACCAACAATCAGCCCCAGCATTTT. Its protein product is CASSGQGRTNNQPQHF.

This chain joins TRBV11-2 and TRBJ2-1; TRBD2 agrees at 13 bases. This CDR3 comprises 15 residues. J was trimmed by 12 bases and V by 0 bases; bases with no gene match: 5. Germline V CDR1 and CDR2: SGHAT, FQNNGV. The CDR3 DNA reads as TGTGCCAGCAGCTTAGACCTGACTAGCGGGAGGCGGCAGTTCTTC. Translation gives CASSLDLTSGRRQFF.

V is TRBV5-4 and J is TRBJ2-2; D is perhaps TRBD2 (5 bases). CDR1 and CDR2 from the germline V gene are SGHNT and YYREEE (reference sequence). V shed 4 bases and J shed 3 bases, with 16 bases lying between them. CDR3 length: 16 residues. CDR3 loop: CASSPLPGIHTGELFF. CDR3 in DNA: TGTGCCAGCAGCCCCCTCCCCGGGATCCACACCGGGGAGCTGTTTTTT.

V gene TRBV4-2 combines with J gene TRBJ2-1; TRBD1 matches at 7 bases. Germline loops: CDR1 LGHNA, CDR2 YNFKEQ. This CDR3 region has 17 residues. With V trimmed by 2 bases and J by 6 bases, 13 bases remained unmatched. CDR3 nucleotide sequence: TGTGCCAGCAGCCAAAGCCGACAGGGCCTTATACCCAATGAGCAGTTCTTC. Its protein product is CASSQSRQGLIPNEQFF.

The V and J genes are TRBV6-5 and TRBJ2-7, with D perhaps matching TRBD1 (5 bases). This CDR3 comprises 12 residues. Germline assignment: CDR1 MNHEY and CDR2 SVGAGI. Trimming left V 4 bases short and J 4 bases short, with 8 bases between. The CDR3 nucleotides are TGTGCCAGCAGTTTTTCAGGGTACGAGCAGTACTTC. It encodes CASSFSGYEQYF.